Following are 5 T cell receptor beta chains from one sample sequenced in a study of blood T cell repertoires in COVID-19. Sequencing used immunoSEQ multiplex PCR; TCRdb keeps in-frame clones, though not all of them. The repertoire consists of 200,000 to 250,000 clones, with 70% to 85% occurring once and the leading ten covering about 1.3%. The sequenced material came from PBMCs or T cells enriched from blood (not recorded which). The receptors were gathered from a middle-aged woman with acute COVID-19.

The chain recombines TRBV7-2 with TRBJ1-2; the D gene is possibly TRBD1 (5 bases). The germline gives CDR1 SGHTA, CDR2 FQGNSA. V lost 1 base and J 8 bases, leaving 5 bases between the germline ends. There are 11 residues in the CDR3. The CDR3 here is CASSLGGGYTF. DNA of the CDR3: TGTGCCAGCAGCTTAGGGGGCGGCTACACCTTC.

This clone was recorded once. The J gene is TRBJ2-7, the V gene TRBV13; TRBD2 might be the D (6 bases). Per the germline V gene, CDR1 is PRHDT and CDR2 is FYEKMQ (reference sequence). The CDR3 length is 15 residues. V gave up 4 bases and J gave up 2 bases, with 15 bases separating them. The CDR3 loop is CASSYAGLTPYEQYF. The CDR3 coding sequence is TGTGCCAGCAGCTACGCGGGACTTACTCCCTACGAGCAGTACTTC.

This chain's CDR3 is CAWTTEPLYGYTF. The CDR3 DNA sequence: TGTGCCTGGACGACAGAACCTCTTTATGGCTACACCTTC. This chain connects TRBV30 to TRBJ1-2; a weak D match, TRBD1 (5 bases). Per the germline V gene, CDR1 is GTSNPN and CDR2 is SVGIG (reference sequence). V lost 4 bases, J lost 5 bases, and 14 bases lay in between. CDR3 length: 13 residues.

The J gene is TRBJ2-2, the V gene TRBV4-2; 7 nucleotides align to TRBD1. J gave up 0 bases and V 4 bases, and 5 bases lay outside the gene matches. Germline V gives CDR1 LGHNA, CDR2 YNFKEQ. CDR3 length: 16 amino acids. In DNA, the CDR3 is TGTGCCAGCAGCCCCCTAGGGGGCCCGAACACCGGGGAGCTGTTTTTT. Translated: CASSPLGGPNTGELFF.

The chain links TRBV30 to TRBJ2-2; TRBD2 matches 9 bases. This CDR3 contains 15 residues. Losses at the gene ends were 0 bases for V and 1 base for J; bases not matched to a gene: 0. The germline V gene encodes CDR1 GTSNPN and CDR2 SVGIG (reference sequence). This chain's CDR3 is CAWSVAGGNTGELFF. In DNA, the CDR3 is TGTGCCTGGAGTGTAGCGGGAGGGAACACCGGGGAGCTGTTTTTT.